What follows are 8 T cell receptor beta chains derived from one specimen sequenced in a study of shared clonotypes between healthy human individuals. Generated by immunoSEQ multiplex PCR, the TCRdb table keeps only in-frame clones and is missing some. Among about 770,000 clones, 72% were seen once, and the ten largest hold more than 1.5%. The material sequenced was memory CD4+ T cells sorted from blood. As for subset: CD45RA-negative fraction. These receptors were obtained from a woman in her 30s in good health.

Points on this clone: The sample carries other DNA sequences with the same CDR3. The rearrangement links TRBV5-1 to TRBJ2-5; D may correspond to TRBD1 or TRBD2 (5 bases each). Germline V gene lookup returns CDR1 SGHRS and CDR2 YFSETQ. The V end was cut by 2 bases, the J end by 5 bases, with 13 bases between. This CDR3 spans 14 amino acids. CDR3 DNA: TGCGCCAGCAGCTTACGGGGCCCCGGGGAGACCCAGTACTTC. Amino acid sequence: CASSLRGPGETQYF.

The V and J genes are TRBV30 and TRBJ1-4; no clear D gene. The V gene's germline CDR1 is GTSNPN and CDR2 SVGIG (reference sequence). The length of the CDR3 is 12 residues. V was clipped by 5 bases and J by 10 bases, with 14 bases between them. DNA of the CDR3: TGTGCCTGGGGAACCCTGCCAGGAAAACTGTTTTTT. Protein: CAWGTLPGKLFF.

A single count supports this clone. The chain recombines TRBV7-9 with TRBJ1-1; TRBD1 might be the D (6 bases). The V end was cut by 5 bases, the J end by 5 bases, with 15 bases between. This CDR3 has 14 residues. Germline V gene data show CDR1 as SEHNR and CDR2 as FQNEAQ (reference sequence). CDR3 DNA: TGTGCCAGCAGCCCAGGGGAATGGTTGACTGAAGCTTTCTTT. Amino acid sequence: CASSPGEWLTEAFF.

The chain combines TRBV7-2 with TRBJ2-4; D is undetermined. The CDR3 is made up of 17 amino acids. V lost 4 bases and J lost 0, with 16 bases in between. The V gene's germline CDR1 is SGHTA and CDR2 FQGNSA. CDR3 bases: TGTGCCAGCAGCTACCTGCTAGAAAATCTAGCCAAAAACATTCAGTACTTC. Its protein is CASSYLLENLAKNIQYF.

The V call is TRBV7-2, the J call TRBJ2-2; D might be TRBD1 (5 bases). Germline V gene data show CDR1 as SGHTA and CDR2 as FQGNSA. The V end was cut by 1 base, the J end by 3 bases, with 12 bases between. This CDR3 is 16 amino acids long. CDR3 protein: CASSLVLTAYTGELFF. CDR3 in DNA: TGTGCCAGCAGCTTAGTTTTGACAGCATACACCGGGGAGCTGTTTTTT.

J is TRBJ1-2 and V is TRBV28; TRBD1 might be the D (5 bases). CDR3 length: 16 amino acids. CDR1 and CDR2 (germline): MDHEN, SYDVKM. The V end was cut by 2 bases, the J end by 2 bases, with 15 bases between. CDR3 nucleotide sequence: TGTGCCAGCAGTTTAGTCGGGCAGGGTAGAAACTATGGCTACACCTTC. Its protein product is CASSLVGQGRNYGYTF.

This clone was detected only a few times. The CDR3 here is CASSLYTGGDYTF. Here the CDR3 DNA reads TGTGCCAGCAGTTTATATACAGGGGGGGACTACACCTTC. The chain joins TRBV28 to TRBJ1-2; 8 nucleotides match TRBD1. Germline values: CDR1 MDHEN, CDR2 SYDVKM. The CDR3 length is 13 residues. With 1 base clipped from V and 10 bases from J, the junction kept 5 bases outside the gene matches.

This clone came up once. The rearrangement uses TRBV6-5 and TRBJ2-3; D remains unclear. In germline, CDR1 is MNHEY, CDR2 SVGAGI. Between the trimmed V and J ends, which lost 2 bases and 6 bases, there was a span of 15 bases. CDR3 length equals 15 residues. The CDR3 region is CASSYTQSRVDTQYF. CDR3 bases: TGTGCCAGCAGTTACACCCAATCAAGGGTTGATACGCAGTATTTT.